This T cell receptor (beta chain) derives from a study of early T cells in non-severe SARS-CoV-2 infection. Study-wide background: Sequenced material consisted of bulk RNA (from unsorted whole blood), and chains were unpaired.

Study observations and caveats: VDJdb matches were skewed toward anti-spike CD8 T cell responses.

This clonotype has just a few counts. Antigen unknown. The library protocol tagged individual cDNA molecules with unique molecular identifiers. One entry per CDR3 protein results from TCRdb running MiXCR on the 5' RACE reads. The table lists tens of thousands of distinct CDR3 sequences, 9.5% to 15% of them singletons, with roughly 2.5% in the top ten. Germline lookup yields CDR1 LNHNV and CDR2 YYDKDF (reference sequence). CDR3 size: 15 residues. The germline V and J ends were trimmed by 0 bases and 4 bases, with 12 bases remaining between them. J is TRBJ1-1 and V is TRBV15; D remains unclear. The TCR originated in an adult who was a healthcare worker with PCR-confirmed SARS-CoV-2 infection or an uninfected control (not recorded which). The starting material was whole blood, obtained at baseline. CDR3 bases: TGTGCCACCAGCAGAGATAAGGTGGTAGGCACTGAAGCTTTCTTT. Its translation is CATSRDKVVGTEAFF.